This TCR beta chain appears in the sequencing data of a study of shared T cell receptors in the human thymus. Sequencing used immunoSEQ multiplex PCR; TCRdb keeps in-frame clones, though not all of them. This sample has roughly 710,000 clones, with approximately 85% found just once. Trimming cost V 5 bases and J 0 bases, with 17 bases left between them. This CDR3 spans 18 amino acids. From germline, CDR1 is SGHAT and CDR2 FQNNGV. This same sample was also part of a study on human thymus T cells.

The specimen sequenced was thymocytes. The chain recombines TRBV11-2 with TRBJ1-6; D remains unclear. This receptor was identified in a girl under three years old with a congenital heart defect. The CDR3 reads CASSHASHRISYNSPLHF. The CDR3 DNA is TGTGCCAGCAGCCACGCCTCCCACAGAATCTCCTATAATTCACCCCTCCACTTT.